This is a list of T cell receptor beta chains from one sample in a study of CD4 and CD8 cells across lung adenocarcinoma regions. Using its own MiXCR run on the PCR reads, TCRdb lists one record per CDR3 protein. The table records over 15,000 distinct CDR3 sequences, around 50% of them present only once. The material sequenced was CD8+ T cells from the center of a lung tumor. These receptors were taken from a female donor with lung adenocarcinoma. The CD4 and CD8 labels of this study may be unreliable. Both conserved end residues are part of each CDR3. Fields, in order: D gene, V gene, J gene, clone size, CDR3 DNA, CDR3 protein. The D gene is left open where the match is weak. Clone size is shown for a subset of rows, as once, few, many or a class of expanded clone.

d_gene: TRBD1; v_gene: TRBV6-1; j_gene: TRBJ2-5; abundance: NA; CDR3nt: TGTGCGGGGAGAGGGGGCAGTGGCACAGATACCCAGTACTTC; CDR3aa: CAGRGGSGTDTQYF
d_gene: TRBD1; v_gene: TRBV6-5; j_gene: TRBJ2-3; abundance: NA; CDR3nt: TGTGCCAGCATTTCCGGGACAGGGGGAGCCAAAAATACGCAGTATTTC; CDR3aa: CASISGTGGAKNTQYF
d_gene: NA; v_gene: TRBV4-1; j_gene: TRBJ2-4; abundance: NA; CDR3nt: TGCGGCGGCACGCGGCCAGGGGCCAAAAACACGCAGTACTTC; CDR3aa: CGGTRPGAKNTQYF
d_gene: NA; v_gene: TRBV6-1; j_gene: TRBJ1-6; abundance: many; CDR3nt: TGTGCCAGCAGTGAAGCGGTCGAGAAGTATAATTCACCCCTCCACTTT; CDR3aa: CASSEAVEKYNSPLHF
d_gene: NA; v_gene: TRBV6-1; j_gene: TRBJ2-3; abundance: NA; CDR3nt: TGTGCCAGCAGTCCCACCGGGCACCCAGCCACAGACATGCAGTATTTT; CDR3aa: CASSPTGHPATDMQYF
d_gene: NA; v_gene: TRBV6-5; j_gene: TRBJ1-2; abundance: many; CDR3nt: TGTGCCAGCAGCTCGACGGATTATGGCTACACCTTC; CDR3aa: CASSSTDYGYTF
d_gene: TRBD1; v_gene: TRBV10-2; j_gene: TRBJ2-3; abundance: NA; CDR3nt: TGCGCAGCCGGGACAGGGGACACAAATACGCAGTATTTC; CDR3aa: CAAGTGDTNTQYF
d_gene: NA; v_gene: TRBV4-1; j_gene: TRBJ2-3; abundance: NA; CDR3nt: TGCGCCAGCAGCCAAGGAGACGCGGGGCGGGGAGGCACAGATATGCAGTATTTT; CDR3aa: CASSQGDAGRGGTDMQYF
d_gene: TRBD1; v_gene: TRBV6-5; j_gene: TRBJ1-1; abundance: few; CDR3nt: TGTGCCAGCAGTTTCGACAGGGCGGCTGAAGCTTTCTTT; CDR3aa: CASSFDRAAEAFF
d_gene: TRBD1; v_gene: TRBV6-1; j_gene: TRBJ2-1; abundance: few; CDR3nt: TGTGCCAGCAGTCTTCCTTCCGGGACAGGGCTAAATGAGCAGTTCTTC; CDR3aa: CASSLPSGTGLNEQFF
d_gene: TRBD2; v_gene: TRBV4-1; j_gene: TRBJ2-5; abundance: NA; CDR3nt: TGCGCCAGCAGCCAAGCGGGGGGGGGGGGCCGTGACACAGAGACCCAGTACTTC; CDR3aa: CASSQAGGGGRDTETQYF
d_gene: NA; v_gene: TRBV10-3; j_gene: TRBJ2-3; abundance: NA; CDR3nt: TGTGCGGGGAGTGCAGGACAGACCCCAGAGACGCAGTATTTT; CDR3aa: CAGSAGQTPETQYF
d_gene: TRBD2; v_gene: TRBV6-1; j_gene: TRBJ2-5; abundance: NA; CDR3nt: TGTTGCGGGGGGCCGGGGGGGGGGGGCCAAGATACCCAGTACTTC; CDR3aa: CCGGPGGGGQDTQYF
d_gene: TRBD2; v_gene: TRBV10-3; j_gene: TRBJ2-7; abundance: NA; CDR3nt: TGTCGCGGCCCGGGGCGGGGGGCCACAGATACGCAGTACTTC; CDR3aa: CRGPGRGATDTQYF
d_gene: TRBD1; v_gene: TRBV10-3; j_gene: TRBJ1-1; abundance: few; CDR3nt: TGTGCCATCGATAGCAGGGGGACAGGGGGCTATGAAGCTTTCTTT; CDR3aa: CAIDSRGTGGYEAFF
d_gene: NA; v_gene: TRBV4-2; j_gene: TRBJ2-1; abundance: many; CDR3nt: TGTGCCAGCAGCCAAGATCGGGGTCGCGGAGAGCAGTTCTTC; CDR3aa: CASSQDRGRGEQFF
d_gene: TRBD1; v_gene: TRBV6-1; j_gene: TRBJ1-2; abundance: many; CDR3nt: TGTGCCAGCAGACTGGGACAGGTGGGCTACACCTTC; CDR3aa: CASRLGQVGYTF
d_gene: NA; v_gene: TRBV7-2; j_gene: TRBJ2-7; abundance: many; CDR3nt: TGTGCCAGCAGCTTAGATACCGGAACCTACGAGCAGTACTTC; CDR3aa: CASSLDTGTYEQYF
d_gene: NA; v_gene: TRBV27; j_gene: TRBJ2-7; abundance: NA; CDR3nt: TGTGCCAGCAGTTTTAGTCGGGATATCCACGAGCAGTACTTC; CDR3aa: CASSFSRDIHEQYF
d_gene: NA; v_gene: TRBV6-1; j_gene: TRBJ2-4; abundance: few; CDR3nt: TGTGCCAGCAGTGAGGCGGCCAGGCAGTACTTC; CDR3aa: CASSEAARQYF
d_gene: TRBD2; v_gene: TRBV6-1; j_gene: TRBJ2-5; abundance: NA; CDR3nt: TGTGCGGGGAGTTGGGGGGGGGACCCAGAGACCCAGTACTTC; CDR3aa: CAGSWGGDPETQYF
d_gene: NA; v_gene: TRBV25-1; j_gene: TRBJ2-4; abundance: NA; CDR3nt: TGTGCCAGCAGTAACAAAAACATTCAGTACTTC; CDR3aa: CASSNKNIQYF
d_gene: NA; v_gene: TRBV10-1; j_gene: TRBJ2-5; abundance: few; CDR3nt: TGCGCCAGCAGCCCGAACAGGGTCGGGGAGCAGTACTTC; CDR3aa: CASSPNRVGEQYF
d_gene: NA; v_gene: TRBV10-3; j_gene: TRBJ2-5; abundance: NA; CDR3nt: TGTGCCGGGGGGTCCGGGGGCCGCGGGCGAGAGACCCAGTACTTC; CDR3aa: CAGGSGGRGRETQYF
d_gene: TRBD1; v_gene: TRBV6-1; j_gene: TRBJ2-7; abundance: once; CDR3nt: TGTGCCAGCAGTGCTAGGGGGCTGCGAGCCACAGATATGCAGTACTTC; CDR3aa: CASSARGLRATDMQYF
d_gene: TRBD1; v_gene: TRBV6-8; j_gene: TRBJ2-3; abundance: NA; CDR3nt: TGTGCCAGCAGTTACTCGGGGCAGGGGGCCAAAGACACGCAGTATTTT; CDR3aa: CASSYSGQGAKDTQYF